The 22 T cell receptor beta chains below were found in one sample sequenced in a study of T-cell memory formation after mild COVID-19. TCRdb itself ran the 5' RACE reads through MiXCR, one entry per CDR3 protein. The sample yields around 320,000 distinct CDR3 sequences, approximately 27% seen once. Sequenced: PBMCs or a T cell subset sorted from them (not recorded which). Every receptor here comes from an adult woman who had mild COVID-19 (a few samples of this study predate the infection). Cell type and time point are not known.

The chain links TRBV12-3 or TRBV12-4 to TRBJ2-7; TRBD1 aligns across 7 bases. The junction had 8 bases not matched to a gene; V was cut back by 2 bases and J by 4 bases. CDR3 size: 15 residues. The CDR3, as DNA: TGTGCCAGCAGTTTATTCGGGACAGCATCTTACGAGCAGTACTTC. Protein: CASSLFGTASYEQYF.

This clonotype has a count of ten or more. The junction shows a germline mismatch at one end, possibly a read error. The chain links TRBV7-6 to TRBJ2-1, with 8 nucleotides matching TRBD2. The CDR3 covers 15 residues. CDR1 SGHVS and CDR2 FNYEAQ come from the germline V gene. CDR3 region: CASSPSGGSYNEQFF. DNA for the CDR3: TGCGCCAGCAGCCCGTCGGGAGGGTCCTACAATGAGCAGTTCTTC. The variable domain in full, completed from reference TRBV7-6 and TRBJ2-1, reads GAGVSQSPRYKVTKRGQDVALRCDPISGHVSLYWYRQALGQGPEFLTYFNYEAQQDKSGLPNDRFSAERPEGSISTLTIQRTEQRDSAMYRCASSPSGGSYNEQFFGPGTRLTVL.

This clonotype was observed a handful of times. The chain couples TRBV12-5 to TRBJ2-7; the D gene is possibly TRBD1 (8 bases). The CDR3 is 15 residues long. CDR1 LGHNT and CDR2 FRNRAP come from the germline V gene. Trimming pared 5 bases from V and 2 bases from J, leaving 16 bases between. Here the CDR3 DNA reads TGTGCTAGTGGTCTACAGGGGGGGTTAGCCTACGAGCAGTACTTC. This gives the protein CASGLQGGLAYEQYF. Full variable domain (missing parts from reference TRBV12-5 and TRBJ2-7): DARVTQTPRHKVTEMGQEVTMRCQPILGHNTVFWYRQTMMQGLELLAYFRNRAPLDDSGMPKDRFSAEMPDATLATLKIQPSEPRDSAVYFCASGLQGGLAYEQYFGPGTRLTVT.

The chain carries TRBV2 and TRBJ1-2; 8 nucleotides match TRBD1. Trimming removed 4 bases from V and 4 bases from J; junction bases left unmatched: 5. In germline, CDR1 is SNHLY, CDR2 FYNNEI. The CDR3 runs to 14 residues. CDR3 DNA: TGTGCCAGCAGTGGTGGACAGGGAGGCTATGGCTACACCTTC. This gives the protein CASSGGQGGYGYTF.

Only a few counts were recorded for this clonotype. The chain recombines TRBV4-1 with TRBJ2-1; D possibly matches TRBD1 or TRBD2 (5 bases each). Germline V CDR1 and CDR2: MGHRA, YSYEKL. V lost 0 bases, J lost 6 bases, and 12 bases lay in between. The CDR3 length is 15 residues. The CDR3 DNA sequence: TGCGCCAGCAGCCAAGAGAGGGGTATTACCAATGAGCAGTTCTTC. It yields the protein CASSQERGITNEQFF.

This sequence joins TRBV18 and TRBJ1-1; 7 bases are shared with TRBD1. This CDR3 contains 16 residues. Germline V gene data show CDR1 as KGHSH and CDR2 as LQKENI. V was pared by 4 bases and J by 0 bases, with 8 bases of the junction left unmatched. The CDR3 bases are TGTGCCAGCTCACAACAGGACAGGATCATGAACACTGAAGCTTTCTTT. As protein: CASSQQDRIMNTEAFF.

This clonotype has just a few counts. The V call is TRBV20-1, the J call TRBJ2-4; D gene unclear. Per germline, CDR1 DFQATT and CDR2 SNEGSKA (reference sequence). The ends were cut back, 0 bases at V and 14 bases at J, with 14 bases in the middle. The CDR3 has 12 amino acids. CDR3 nucleotide sequence: TGCAGTGCTAGAGATCTGCGGCTACGGGAGTACTTC. It encodes CSARDLRLREYF.

This chain joins TRBV24-1 and TRBJ1-1, with 8 bases aligning to TRBD1. The junction had 5 bases not matched to a gene; V was cut back by 2 bases and J by 4 bases. Per the germline V gene, CDR1 is KGHDR and CDR2 is SFDVKD. This CDR3 has 15 amino acids. This CDR3 is CATSDSTGGRTEAFF. CDR3 nucleotides: TGTGCCACCAGTGATTCTACAGGGGGACGCACTGAAGCTTTCTTT.

In its sample, this clonotype was seen a few times. The rearrangement joins TRBV14 to TRBJ2-3, with D unresolved. Trimming shortened V by 0 bases and J by 10 bases, and 11 bases separated the two germline ends. This CDR3 has 13 amino acids. CDR1 is SGHDN and CDR2 is FVKESK in the germline V gene. The CDR3 is CASSQDARIPQYF. The CDR3 region has the DNA TGTGCCAGCAGCCAAGATGCCCGTATCCCGCAGTATTTT.

This clonotype was detected only a few times. The chain uses TRBV20-1 and TRBJ1-2; a weak D match, TRBD1 (5 bases). The CDR3 spans 13 residues. With 6 bases removed from V and 4 bases from J, the gap between germline ends came to 15 bases. Germline V lookup: CDR1 DFQATT, CDR2 SNEGSKA (reference sequence). CDR3 DNA: TGCAGTGCCACCAAAACAGGAAGCTATGGCTACACCTTC. Translation: CSATKTGSYGYTF.

The chain has TRBV11-2 and TRBJ1-4; TRBD1 might be the D (5 bases). This CDR3 comprises 16 residues. Germline assignment: CDR1 SGHAT and CDR2 FQNNGV. The V end was cut by 0 bases, the J end by 8 bases, with 16 bases between. This CDR3 is CASSLDGALSGEKLFF. In nucleotides, the CDR3 is TGTGCCAGCAGCTTAGATGGGGCGCTATCGGGGGAAAAACTGTTTTTT.

The chain joins TRBV11-2 to TRBJ2-1; D is unclear. Germline V gene lookup returns CDR1 SGHAT and CDR2 FQNNGV. CDR3 length equals 12 residues. V was trimmed by 1 base and J by 10 bases, leaving 8 bases between them. CDR3 nucleotides: TGTGCCAGCAGCTTAGGGGGAAGAGAGCAGTTCTTC. It encodes CASSLGGREQFF.

The V and J genes are TRBV7-2 and TRBJ2-2; 15 bases fit TRBD2. V lost 6 bases and J lost 5; bases outside the gene matches: 10. This CDR3 spans 18 amino acids. Germline CDR1 and CDR2: SGHTA and FQGNSA. As DNA, the CDR3 is TGTGCCAGCAGTCCCGGACTAGCGGGAGGGCCAAGAACCGGGGAGCTGTTTTTT. Residues: CASSPGLAGGPRTGELFF.

A few counts support this clonotype. V gene TRBV2 combines with J gene TRBJ2-7, with D perhaps TRBD1 (5 bases). The CDR3 is 10 residues long. The germline V gene encodes CDR1 SNHLY and CDR2 FYNNEI. The germline V and J ends were trimmed by 5 bases and 9 bases, with 8 bases remaining between them. As DNA, the CDR3 is TGTGCCAGCAGTCGGACACGGCAGTACTTC. Its translation: CASSRTRQYF.

The V call is TRBV24-1, the J call TRBJ2-3; D gene ambiguous. V was cut by 7 bases and J by 0 bases, with 16 bases left in between. CDR3 length: 16 residues. Germline V CDR1 and CDR2: KGHDR, SFDVKD. CDR3 region: CATRPSTGQSTDTQYF. CDR3 bases: TGTGCCACCAGGCCGTCTACGGGCCAAAGCACAGATACGCAGTATTTT.

The chain recombines TRBV7-8 with TRBJ2-4, with TRBD2 matching 8 bases. The V gene's germline CDR1 is SGHVS and CDR2 FQNEAQ. Losses at the gene ends were 5 bases for V and 0 bases for J; bases not matched to a gene: 12. The CDR3 runs 18 residues. The CDR3 nucleotides are TGTGCCAGCAGCCTAGACCCGATCGGGAGGGGAGCCAAAAACATTCAGTACTTC. Its translation is CASSLDPIGRGAKNIQYF.

This clonotype was found a few times. This rearrangement joins TRBV20-1 to TRBJ2-7; D could derive from TRBD1 or TRBD2 (6 bases each). Germline V gene sequence: CDR1 DFQATT, CDR2 SNEGSKA (reference sequence). Trimming took 5 bases from V and 3 from J, leaving 14 bases between them. There are 13 residues in the CDR3. CDR3 bases: TGCAGTGCTCCTGGGGGGCCGGTCTACGAGCAGTACTTC. It encodes CSAPGGPVYEQYF.

The chain recombines TRBV7-8 with TRBJ2-7; TRBD2 might be the D (6 bases). There are 15 residues in the CDR3. V gave up 8 bases and J gave up 0 bases, with 17 bases separating them. CDR1 and CDR2 from the germline V gene are SGHVS and FQNEAQ. This CDR3 is CASGLPSVRSYEQYF. As DNA, the CDR3 is TGTGCCAGCGGGCTACCTAGCGTACGCTCCTACGAGCAGTACTTC.

The chain recombines TRBV7-2 with TRBJ2-1; TRBD1 agrees at 8 bases. The CDR3 consists of 15 residues. Trimming at V came to 5 bases and at J to 9 bases, leaving 12 bases not matched to a gene. Germline V gene data show CDR1 as SGHTA and CDR2 as FQGNSA. The CDR3 sequence is CASSPHQNRGIEQFF. Written as DNA, the CDR3 is TGTGCCAGCAGCCCCCACCAGAACAGGGGGATTGAGCAGTTCTTC. Drawing the rest from reference TRBV7-2 and TRBJ2-1, the complete variable domain is GAGVSQSPSNKVTEKGKDVELRCDPISGHTALYWYRQSLGQGLEFLIYFQGNSAPDKSGLPSDRFSAERTGGSVSTLTIQRTQQEDSAVYLCASSPHQNRGIEQFFGPGTRLTVL.

Only a few counts were recorded for this clonotype. The J gene is TRBJ2-1, the V gene TRBV7-9; no clear D gene. The germline CDR1 and CDR2 sequences are SEHNR and FQNEAQ (reference sequence). Trimming shortened V by 4 bases and J by 9 bases, and 7 bases separated the two germline ends. The CDR3 length is 11 residues. In nucleotides, the CDR3 is TGTGCCAGCAGCTCTCAGCTTGAGCAGTTCTTC. Translation: CASSSQLEQFF.

The sample holds a few counts of this clonotype. The CDR3 region has the DNA TGTGCCAGCAGGGACCCGAACACCGGGGAGCTGTTTTTT. Its protein product is CASRDPNTGELFF. V usage is TRBV3-1 and J usage is TRBJ2-2; no clear D gene. CDR3 length: 13 residues. V lost 6 bases, J lost 0 bases, and 5 bases lay in between. Per germline, CDR1 LGHDT and CDR2 YNNKEL (reference sequence).

The chain uses TRBV9 and TRBJ2-5, with 7 nucleotides matching TRBD1. The CDR3 totals 15 residues. V shed 0 bases and J 4 bases; nucleotides not matched to a gene: 6. Looked up from germline, CDR1 is SGDLS and CDR2 is YYNGEE. The chain's CDR3 is CASSVAKGGRETQYF. CDR3 nucleotides: TGTGCCAGCAGCGTAGCTAAAGGGGGCCGAGAGACCCAGTACTTC.